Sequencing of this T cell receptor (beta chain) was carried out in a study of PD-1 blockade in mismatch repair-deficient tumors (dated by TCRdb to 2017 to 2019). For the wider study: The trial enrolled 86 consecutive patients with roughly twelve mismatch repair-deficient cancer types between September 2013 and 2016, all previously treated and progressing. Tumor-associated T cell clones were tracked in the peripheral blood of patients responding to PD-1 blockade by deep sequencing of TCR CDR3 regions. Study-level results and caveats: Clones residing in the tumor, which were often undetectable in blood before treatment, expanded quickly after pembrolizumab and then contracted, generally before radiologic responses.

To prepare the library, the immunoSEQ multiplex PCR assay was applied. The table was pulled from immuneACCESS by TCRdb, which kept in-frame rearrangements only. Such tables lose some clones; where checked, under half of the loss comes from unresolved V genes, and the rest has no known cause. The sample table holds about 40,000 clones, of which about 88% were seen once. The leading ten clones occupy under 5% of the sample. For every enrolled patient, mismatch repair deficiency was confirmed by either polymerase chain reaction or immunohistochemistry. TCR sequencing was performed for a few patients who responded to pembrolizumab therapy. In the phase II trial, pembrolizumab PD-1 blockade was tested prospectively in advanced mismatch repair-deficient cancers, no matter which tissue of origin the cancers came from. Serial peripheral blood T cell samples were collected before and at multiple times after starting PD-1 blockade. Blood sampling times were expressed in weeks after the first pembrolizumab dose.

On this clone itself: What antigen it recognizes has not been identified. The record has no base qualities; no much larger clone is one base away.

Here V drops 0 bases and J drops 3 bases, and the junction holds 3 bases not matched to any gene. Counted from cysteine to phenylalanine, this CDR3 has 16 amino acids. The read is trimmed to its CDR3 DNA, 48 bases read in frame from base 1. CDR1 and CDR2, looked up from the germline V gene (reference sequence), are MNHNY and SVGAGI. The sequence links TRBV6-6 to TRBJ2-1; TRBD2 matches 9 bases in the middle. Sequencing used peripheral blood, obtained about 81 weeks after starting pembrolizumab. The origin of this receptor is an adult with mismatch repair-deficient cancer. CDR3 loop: CASSYSMREGYNEQFF. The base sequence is TGTGCCAGCAGTTACTCGATGCGGGAGGGCTACAATGAGCAGTTCTTC.